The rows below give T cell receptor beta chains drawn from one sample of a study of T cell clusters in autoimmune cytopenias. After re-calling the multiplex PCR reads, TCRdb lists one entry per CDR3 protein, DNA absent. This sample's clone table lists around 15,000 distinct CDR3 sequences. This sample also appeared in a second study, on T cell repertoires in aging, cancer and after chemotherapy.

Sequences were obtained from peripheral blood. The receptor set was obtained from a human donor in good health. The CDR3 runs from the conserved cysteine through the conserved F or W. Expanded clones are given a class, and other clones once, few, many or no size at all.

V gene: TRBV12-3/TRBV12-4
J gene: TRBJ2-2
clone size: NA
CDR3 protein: CASRYLGLARNTGELFF

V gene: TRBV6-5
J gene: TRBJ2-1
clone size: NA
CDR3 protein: CASSATSGHNEQFF

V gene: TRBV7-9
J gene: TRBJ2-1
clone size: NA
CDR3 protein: CASSLGIAVSHNEQFF

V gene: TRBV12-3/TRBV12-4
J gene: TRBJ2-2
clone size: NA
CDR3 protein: CASSFNVQSAGELFF

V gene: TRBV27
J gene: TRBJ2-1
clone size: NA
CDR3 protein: CASSLPGQGNEQFF

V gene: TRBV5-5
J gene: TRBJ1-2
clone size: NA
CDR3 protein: CASSLGGLGYGYIF

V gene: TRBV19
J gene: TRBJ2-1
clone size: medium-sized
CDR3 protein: CASKGRGTYNEQFF

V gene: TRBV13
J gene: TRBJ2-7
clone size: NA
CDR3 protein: CASSLGRDPAYEQYF

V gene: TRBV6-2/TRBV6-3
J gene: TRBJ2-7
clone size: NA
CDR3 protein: CASSYPGYEQYF

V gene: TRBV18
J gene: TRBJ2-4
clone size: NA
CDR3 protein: CASSPRAGGIQYF

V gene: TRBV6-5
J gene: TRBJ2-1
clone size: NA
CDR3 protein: CASSSGTSGRASYNEQFF

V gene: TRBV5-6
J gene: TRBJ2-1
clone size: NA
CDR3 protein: CASSFGTSGTGEQFF

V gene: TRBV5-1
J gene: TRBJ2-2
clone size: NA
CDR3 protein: CASSDPGLAGVPGELFF

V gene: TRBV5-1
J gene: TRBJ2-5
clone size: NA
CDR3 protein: CASSLSPVAGGPETQYF

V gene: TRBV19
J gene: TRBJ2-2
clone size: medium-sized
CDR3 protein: CASSPARTGELFF

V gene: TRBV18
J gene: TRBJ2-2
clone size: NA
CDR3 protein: CASSPNRGRIANTGELFF

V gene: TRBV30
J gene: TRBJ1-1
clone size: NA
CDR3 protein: CAWLEANTEAFF

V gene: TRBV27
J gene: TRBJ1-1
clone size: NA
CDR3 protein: CASSLSANTEAFF

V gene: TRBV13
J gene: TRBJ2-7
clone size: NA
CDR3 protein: CASSPGQSSYEQYF

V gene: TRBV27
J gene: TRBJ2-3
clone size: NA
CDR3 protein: CASSKLGPGTLNTQYF

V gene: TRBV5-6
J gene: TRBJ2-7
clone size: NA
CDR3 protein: CASSLVGPDYEQYF

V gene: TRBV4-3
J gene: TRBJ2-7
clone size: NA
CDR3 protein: CASSQGMGTSGVYEQYF

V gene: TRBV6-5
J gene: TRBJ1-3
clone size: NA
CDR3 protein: CASSPGLGDRGDGNTIYF

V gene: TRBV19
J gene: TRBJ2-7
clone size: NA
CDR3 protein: CASSIGASYEQYF

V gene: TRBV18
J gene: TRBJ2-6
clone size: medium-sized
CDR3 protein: CASSPLSSGANVLTF

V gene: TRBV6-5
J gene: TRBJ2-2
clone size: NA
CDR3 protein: CASGLAGFTGELFF

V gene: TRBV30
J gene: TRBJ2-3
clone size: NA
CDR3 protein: CAWSAGLAGTDTQYF

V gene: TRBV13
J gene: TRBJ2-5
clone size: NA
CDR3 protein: CASSLGASQGTQYF